This T cell receptor (beta chain) was sequenced for a study of cytomegalovirus exposure and HLA in healthy donors. For the study at large: Genotyping showed roughly 81% of fewer than 500 donors falling in the Caucasian-associated ancestry cluster. General study points: Most of the TCR beta V segments (in an earlier analysis) were productive either about 87% or about 30% of the time. It was approximately 150 TCR beta chains that were listed as cytomegalovirus-associated.

A word on this clone: Its specificity is not known.

V was shortened by 7 bases and J by 11 bases, with 26 bases between the two germline ends. Germline V gene sequence: CDR1 SEHNR, CDR2 FQNEAQ (reference sequence). This CDR3 contains 15 residues. Vbeta (60) and Jbeta (13) primers were used in the PCR. The protocol was immunoSEQ multiplex PCR, while the TCRdb copy is restricted to in-frame clones and leaves out a portion. The sample holds around 99,000 clones, roughly 80% seen once. Source material: PBMCs. The chain carries TRBV7-9 and TRBJ1-1; D may be TRBD1 (6 bases). The receptor comes from a man aged 45-60 years in good health and CMV-seropositive. CDR3 in amino acids: CASTTGGRREGVAFF. In nucleotides, the CDR3 is TGTGCCAGCACCACCGGTGGGCGTAGGGAGGGGGTGGCTTTCTTT.